This T cell receptor beta chain derives from a study of blood T cell repertoires in COVID-19. The germline V gene has CDR1 LNHNV and CDR2 YYDKDF (reference sequence). Trimming pared 0 bases from V and 0 bases from J, leaving 12 bases between. This CDR3 region has 17 residues. Using immunoSEQ multiplex PCR, the repertoire was profiled, and TCRdb retains in-frame clones only, with some absent. The sample holds over 100,000 clones, about 70% seen once. This TCR was recovered from a woman in her 70s with acute or convalescent COVID-19. The V call is TRBV15, the J call TRBJ2-1, with D perhaps matching TRBD2 (6 bases). The sequenced sample was peripheral blood. The CDR3 DNA reads TGTGCCACCAGCAGAGACCAAGCCGGGGGCTCCTACAATGAGCAGTTCTTC. It codes for CATSRDQAGGSYNEQFF.